The 17 T cell receptor beta chains below all came from one sample that was sequenced in a study of technical replicates of blood from several donors. Only in-frame clones appear in the TCRdb table, and some are missing; sequencing was by immunoSEQ multiplex PCR. The data hold 67,000 or so clones, with 95% observed a single time. The sequencing input was T cells isolated from PBMCs. The receptors come from a human donor in good health.

The J gene is TRBJ1-5, the V gene TRBV28; a possible D gene is TRBD1 (5 bases). V lost 8 bases and J 5 bases, leaving 13 bases between the germline ends. The germline CDR1 and CDR2 sequences are MDHEN and SYDVKM. The CDR3 extends over 13 amino acids. The chain's CDR3 is CASGPAQDQPQHF. CDR3 in DNA: TGTGCCAGCGGGCCTGCACAGGATCAGCCCCAGCATTTT.

CDR3 sequence: CASSPVRGVGYTF. CDR3 DNA: TGTGCCAGCAGCCCGGTCCGGGGAGTTGGCTACACCTTC. The chain uses TRBV21-1 and TRBJ1-2. TRBV21-1 has pseudogene status. The CDR3 covers 13 residues.

This chain joins TRBV12-5 and TRBJ2-7, with 12 bases lining up with TRBD2. The germline V gene encodes CDR1 LGHNT and CDR2 FRNRAP. J gave up 4 bases and V 6 bases, and 7 bases lay outside the gene matches. The CDR3 is 15 residues long. In DNA form, the CDR3 reads TGTGCTAGTGGCCAGACTAGCGGGGGCTTGTACGAGCAGTACTTC. Residues: CASGQTSGGLYEQYF.

The chain is built from TRBV6-1 and TRBJ1-5; no firm D call. CDR1 MNHNS and CDR2 SASEGT come from the germline V gene. With 4 bases removed from V and 3 bases from J, the gap between germline ends came to 4 bases. The length of the CDR3 is 12 residues. The DNA for the CDR3 is TGTGCCAGCAGTGTCTCCAATCAGCCCCAGCATTTT. It specifies CASSVSNQPQHF.

The chain carries TRBV5-4 and TRBJ2-1, with TRBD2 identical over 10 bases. V lost 4 bases and J lost 3; bases outside the gene matches: 4. The CDR3 loop spans 15 amino acids. The germline gives CDR1 SGHNT, CDR2 YYREEE (reference sequence). CDR3 coding DNA: TGTGCCAGCAGCCGTAGCGGGGGGCTCTACAATGAGCAGTTCTTC. It yields the protein CASSRSGGLYNEQFF.

As DNA, the CDR3 is TGTGCCAGCAGCTTGGTTGGAGGGACTACCTACGAGCAGTACTTC. Its protein is CASSLVGGTTYEQYF. This chain links TRBV5-6 with TRBJ2-7; 7 nucleotides match TRBD2. CDR3 length equals 15 residues. V trimming: 0 bases; J trimming: 2 bases; junction bases outside the gene matches: 5. CDR1 SGHDT and CDR2 YYEEEE come from the germline V gene.

The chain recombines TRBV28 with TRBJ2-5, with 9 positions matching TRBD2. The germline CDR1 and CDR2 sequences are MDHEN and SYDVKM. With 2 bases clipped from V and 7 bases from J, the junction kept 11 bases outside the gene matches. The length of the CDR3 is 16 residues. CDR3 region: CASSLVAGGSEGTQYF. In nucleotides, the CDR3 is TGTGCCAGCAGTTTAGTTGCGGGGGGGAGTGAAGGGACCCAGTACTTC. Full variable domain (outside the CDR3, taken from reference TRBV28 and TRBJ2-5): DVKVTQSSRYLVKRTGEKVFLECVQDMDHENMFWYRQDPGLGLRLIYFSYDVKMKEKGDIPEGYSVSREKKERFSLILESASTNQTSMYLCASSLVAGGSEGTQYFGPGTRLLVL.

The chain recombines TRBV13 with TRBJ1-1; D is unclear. The CDR3 loop spans 16 amino acids. The germline CDR1 and CDR2 sequences are PRHDT and FYEKMQ (reference sequence). Trimming removed 2 bases from V and 1 base from J, with 14 bases in between. CDR3 residues: CASSLIAPESNTEAFF. The CDR3 region has the DNA TGTGCCAGCAGCTTAATCGCTCCGGAGTCGAACACTGAAGCTTTCTTT.

CDR3 DNA sequence: TGTGCCAGCAGCCCGCCGGAGACTGACGAGCAGTACTTC. Amino acids: CASSPPETDEQYF. This chain connects TRBV11-3 to TRBJ2-7, with D unclear. V lost 5 bases and J lost 5, with 13 bases in between. Germline V CDR1 and CDR2: SGHNT, YENEEA. The CDR3 has 13 amino acids.

The V gene is TRBV4-1, the J gene TRBJ1-1; 7 bases agree with TRBD1. The germline gives CDR1 MGHRA, CDR2 YSYEKL. The CDR3 length is 14 residues. The J segment lost 4 bases and the V segment lost 3 bases, leaving 5 bases of the junction unmatched. The CDR3 region has the DNA TGCGCCAGCAGCCACACCCAGGGGGGCACTGAAGCTTTCTTT. It encodes CASSHTQGGTEAFF.

This sequence joins TRBV2 and TRBJ2-2; 11 bases are shared with TRBD2. After removal of 5 bases from V and 6 bases from J, the junction contained 5 bases not matched to a gene. The CDR3 has 15 residues. The germline V gene encodes CDR1 SNHLY and CDR2 FYNNEI. Here the CDR3 DNA reads TGTGCCAGCAGTACTAGCGGGAGATGGGCCGGGGAGCTGTTTTTT. Its translation: CASSTSGRWAGELFF.

The chain has TRBV5-6 and TRBJ2-5; 9 nucleotides match TRBD2. Germline V lookup: CDR1 SGHDT, CDR2 YYEEEE. This CDR3 comprises 17 residues. V was pared by 0 bases and J by 4 bases, with 10 bases of the junction left unmatched. The DNA of the CDR3 is TGTGCCAGCAGCTTGGCCGTGGCTAGCGGGGTTCCAGAGACCCAGTACTTC. Its protein is CASSLAVASGVPETQYF.

The V gene is TRBV29-1, the J gene TRBJ1-2, with a possible D match to TRBD1 (6 bases). This CDR3 comprises 15 residues. CDR1 and CDR2 (germline): SQVTM, ANQGSEA. V was pared by 1 base and J by 1 base, with 13 bases between. Here the CDR3 DNA reads TGCAGCGTTGAAGTGGGAGGGGGGTTTAACTATGGCTACACCTTC. As protein: CSVEVGGGFNYGYTF. The full variable domain, in which reference TRBV29-1 and TRBJ1-2 provide the parts outside the CDR3, is SAVISQKPSRDICQRGTSLTIQCQVDSQVTMMFWYRQQPGQSLTLIATANQGSEATYESGFVIDKFPISRPNLTFSTLTVSNMSPEDSSIYLCSVEVGGGFNYGYTFGSGTRLTVV.

The J gene is TRBJ2-1, the V gene TRBV6-1; no firm D call. Deletions cut 0 bases from V and 0 bases from J, with 6 bases between. The CDR3 runs to 15 residues. From germline, CDR1 is MNHNS and CDR2 SASEGT. CDR3 DNA: TGTGCCAGCAGTGAAGCGGCCAGCTCCTACAATGAGCAGTTCTTC. Translating gives CASSEAASSYNEQFF.

This chain uses TRBV7-9 with TRBJ2-7; D may be TRBD1 (6 bases). From germline, CDR1 is SEHNR and CDR2 FQNEAQ (reference sequence). Between the trimmed V and J ends, which lost 5 bases and 4 bases, there was a span of 18 bases. CDR3 length: 15 amino acids. The CDR3 nucleotides are TGTGCCAGCAGCGTCTTCAGGGGCCTTGGGTACGAGCAGTACTTC. Residues: CASSVFRGLGYEQYF.

The chain couples TRBV19 to TRBJ2-2, with 7 bases lining up with TRBD2. CDR1 and CDR2 from the germline V gene are LNHDA and SQIVND (reference sequence). The V segment lost 7 bases and the J segment 1 base; nucleotides outside the gene matches: 9. This CDR3 has 16 residues. CDR3 nucleotide sequence: TGTGCCAGTATTCAGGGTCTAGCGGTGAACACCGGGGAGCTGTTTTTT. Translated, it gives CASIQGLAVNTGELFF.

The chain carries TRBV15 and TRBJ2-1; the match to TRBD2 covers 7 bases. This CDR3 is 17 amino acids long. Germline V gene sequence: CDR1 LNHNV, CDR2 YYDKDF (reference sequence). The trim removed 0 bases at V and 8 bases at J, leaving 13 bases unmatched. The CDR3 DNA reads as TGTGCCACCAGCAGAGAGGGCTTTACAAGCCGGGGGGATGAGCAGTTCTTC. Protein: CATSREGFTSRGDEQFF.